The next 20 T cell receptor beta chains were all read from a single sample in a study of control samples from healthy donors and cancer patients. Assay: immunoSEQ multiplex PCR; the TCRdb copy retains only in-frame clones and omits some. Of over 200,000 clones in the sample, over 75% were seen once. The sequenced sample was PBMCs. The receptors shown here come from a woman aged 55-70 years with lung cancer.

The rearrangement joins TRBV18 to TRBJ1-5; no clear D gene. Trimming removed 3 bases at V and 7 bases at J, with 16 bases between. This CDR3 is 15 amino acids long. Germline V CDR1 and CDR2: KGHSH, LQKENI. The chain's CDR3 is CASSPADPTLQPQHF. The CDR3 DNA reads TGTGCCAGCTCACCGGCCGACCCAACCCTCCAGCCCCAGCATTTT.

The rearrangement joins TRBV19 to TRBJ2-1; D may correspond to TRBD1 or TRBD2 (5 bases each). This CDR3 contains 15 residues. CDR1 is LNHDA, CDR2 SQIVND, per germline (reference sequence). Trimming left V 4 bases short and J 7 bases short, with 17 bases between. The CDR3, as DNA: TGTGCCAGTAGTAGCCGGGACCGGCTTGGGAATGAGCAGTTCTTC. This sequence encodes CASSSRDRLGNEQFF.

The chain has TRBV28 and TRBJ1-5; D uncertain. The CDR3 runs to 13 residues. The germline gives CDR1 MDHEN, CDR2 SYDVKM. With 7 bases removed from V and 7 bases from J, the gap between germline ends came to 14 bases. The CDR3 nucleotides read TGTGCCAGCACTCAAGAATCGACACAGCCCCAGCATTTT. Protein product: CASTQESTQPQHF.

V and J are TRBV9 and TRBJ1-3; D might be TRBD1 (5 bases). The germline V and J ends were trimmed by 1 base and 0 bases, with 11 bases remaining between them. The CDR3 is 16 residues long. Germline CDR1 is SGDLS and CDR2 is YYNGEE. The CDR3 protein is CASSVTLTDSGNTIYF. CDR3 DNA: TGTGCCAGCAGCGTAACCCTGACAGACTCTGGAAACACCATATATTTT.

The chain carries TRBV4-1 and TRBJ2-1; no clear D gene. V lost 1 base and J lost 9, with 19 bases in between. This CDR3 has 16 amino acids. Germline loops: CDR1 MGHRA, CDR2 YSYEKL. CDR3 region: CASSQGVGLQKGEQFF. CDR3 bases: TGCGCCAGCAGCCAAGGGGTGGGCCTCCAGAAGGGTGAGCAGTTCTTC.

This chain uses TRBV5-4 with TRBJ1-2; possible D gene TRBD1, 6 bases. CDR1 and CDR2 from the germline V gene are SGHNT and YYREEE (reference sequence). There are 12 residues in the CDR3. V was shortened by 3 bases and J by 9 bases, with 12 bases between the two germline ends. CDR3 nucleotides: TGTGCCAGCAGCTCGATCAGGGGCCGCTACACCTTC. Translation gives CASSSIRGRYTF.

The CDR3 nucleotides are TGTGCCAGCAAACCGACGGGCAGGGTTAATTCACCCCTCCACTTT. It specifies CASKPTGRVNSPLHF. The chain links TRBV28 to TRBJ1-6, with D maybe TRBD1 (5 bases). V gave up 7 bases and J gave up 6 bases, with 16 bases separating them. There are 15 residues in the CDR3. CDR1 is MDHEN and CDR2 is SYDVKM in the germline V gene.

The J gene is TRBJ1-2, the V gene TRBV4-1; no firm D call. The CDR3 totals 15 residues. Per germline, CDR1 MGHRA and CDR2 YSYEKL. The V gene lost 4 bases and the J gene lost 3 bases, with 15 bases spanning the gap. The DNA for the CDR3 is TGCGCCAGCAGCCTGAGGGTAGAGAGCGACTATGGCTACACCTTC. It encodes CASSLRVESDYGYTF.

This chain uses TRBV30 with TRBJ2-3; TRBD2 matches 11 bases. Unmatched junction bases numbered 7, after V lost 3 bases and J lost 8 bases. This CDR3 is built from 14 residues. Per the germline V gene, CDR1 is GTSNPN and CDR2 is SVGIG (reference sequence). The CDR3 DNA reads as TGTGCCTGGAGGATAGCGGGGGGGGAAACTACGCAGTATTTT. This encodes CAWRIAGGETTQYF.

The chain recombines TRBV6-4 with TRBJ1-4; 8 bases map to TRBD1. CDR1 is MRHNA, CDR2 SNTAGT, per germline. Trimming took 8 bases from V and 7 from J; bases not matched to a gene: 18. The CDR3 is 17 amino acids. CDR3: CASWLETGALISEKLFF. In nucleotides, the CDR3 is TGTGCCAGCTGGTTGGAGACAGGGGCCCTAATAAGTGAAAAACTGTTTTTT.

This sequence joins TRBV18 and TRBJ2-6; D call uncertain. With 4 bases removed from V and 5 bases from J, the gap between germline ends came to 12 bases. Germline CDR1 KGHSH, CDR2 LQKENI. The length of the CDR3 is 15 residues. CDR3 sequence: CASSQTTLRANVLTF. The CDR3 nucleotides are TGTGCCAGCTCACAAACAACTCTCAGGGCCAACGTCCTGACTTTC.

This clone turned up a few times. Other DNA sequences from this sample encode an identical CDR3 as well. The CDR3 DNA follows: TGTGCCAGCAGCCCGGACAGCAACACTGAAGCTTTCTTT. This gives the protein CASSPDSNTEAFF. The chain carries TRBV3-1 (or the pseudogene TRBV3-2) and TRBJ1-1, with a possible D match to TRBD1 (6 bases). From germline, CDR1 is LGHDT and CDR2 YNNKEL (reference sequence). The CDR3 has 13 amino acids. V lost 4 bases, J lost 2 bases, and 8 bases lay in between.

J is TRBJ1-2 and V is TRBV2; maybe TRBD1 (6 bases). CDR3 length: 13 residues. V was trimmed by 6 bases and J by 3 bases, leaving 11 bases between them. Germline values: CDR1 SNHLY, CDR2 FYNNEI. For the CDR3, the DNA is TGTGCCAGCAGCTCACAGGGCTACTATGGCTACACCTTC. This gives the protein CASSSQGYYGYTF.

This sequence joins TRBV5-1 and TRBJ2-1; TRBD2 might be the D (5 bases). Germline assignment: CDR1 SGHRS and CDR2 YFSETQ. This CDR3 has 14 amino acids. Trimming took 2 bases from V and 7 from J, leaving 13 bases between them. Here the CDR3 DNA reads TGCGCCAGCAGCTTATCAGGCGACTATAATGAGCAGTTCTTC. This sequence encodes CASSLSGDYNEQFF.

In its sample, this clone was seen once. At one end, the junction sequence differs from germline, possibly due to a read error. J is TRBJ1-1 and V is TRBV29-1; 11 positions agree with TRBD1. The V gene's germline CDR1 is SQVTM and CDR2 ANQGSEA. CDR3 length equals 13 residues. CDR3 DNA: TGCAGCGTCGAAGGGACAGGGGGCACTGAAGCTTTCTTT. This codes for CSVEGTGGTEAFF.

The V gene is TRBV9, the J gene TRBJ1-1; D gene uncertain. Trimming left V 3 bases short and J 1 base short, with 10 bases between. CDR1 and CDR2 from the germline V gene are SGDLS and YYNGEE. The CDR3 runs to 14 residues. This CDR3 reads CASSAQASNTEAFF. The CDR3 DNA is TGTGCCAGCAGCGCCCAAGCCTCGAACACTGAAGCTTTCTTT.

V gene TRBV18 combines with J gene TRBJ1-5; no firm D call. The CDR3 has 15 residues. Germline-derived CDR1 and CDR2 are KGHSH and LQKENI. The V gene lost 0 bases and the J gene lost 0 bases, with 6 bases spanning the gap. The CDR3, as DNA: TGTGCCAGCTCACCACCAGGCGTTAGCAATCAGCCCCAGCATTTT. Residues: CASSPPGVSNQPQHF.

Comments on this clone: This sample includes further DNA sequences coding for the same CDR3. The genes are TRBV6-1 and TRBJ1-5; 8 positions agree with TRBD1. V shed 3 bases, J shed 2 bases, and the junction held 0 bases outside the gene matches. Germline assignment: CDR1 MNHNS and CDR2 SASEGT. This CDR3 region has 14 residues. CDR3 protein: CASSETGGNQPQHF. CDR3 in DNA: TGTGCCAGCAGTGAGACAGGGGGCAATCAGCCCCAGCATTTT.

This sequence joins TRBV3-1 (or the pseudogene TRBV3-2) and TRBJ2-3; D may match TRBD1 or TRBD2 (5 bases each). V dropped 3 bases and J dropped 5 bases, with 12 bases sitting between them. Germline loops: CDR1 LGHDT, CDR2 YNNKEL (reference sequence). The length of the CDR3 is 14 residues. The CDR3 nucleotides read TGTGCCAGCAGCCATGGGTTTGGGGGAGATACGCAGTATTTT. Translated, it gives CASSHGFGGDTQYF.

The chain has TRBV9 and TRBJ2-7; TRBD1 or TRBD2 may be the D gene (5 bases each). This CDR3 region has 14 residues. V lost 2 bases and J lost 4, with 13 bases in between. The V gene's germline CDR1 is SGDLS and CDR2 YYNGEE. CDR3 sequence (DNA): TGTGCCAGCAGCGTGGGACCCGAGGGGTACGAGCAGTACTTC. Residues: CASSVGPEGYEQYF.